One and the same sample provided the 9 T cell receptor beta chains below, sequenced in a study of T cells after yellow fever vaccination. In TCRdb, the 5' RACE reads were re-called with MiXCR into one record per CDR3 protein. The sample gives more than 95,000 distinct CDR3 sequences, 12% to 15% of which show up once; 35% to 45% is in the top ten. This sample comprised CD8+ T cells sorted from PBMCs, obtained 5 days after the yellow fever booster vaccination. These receptors were obtained from a man younger than 30 who received the YFV17D yellow fever vaccine.

This chain connects TRBV10-3 to TRBJ2-7, with D tentatively TRBD1 (7 bases). The CDR3 has 14 residues. CDR1 and CDR2 from the germline V gene are ENHRY and SYGVKD. The ends were cut back, 8 bases at V and 0 bases at J, with 14 bases in the middle. The CDR3 spells CAIRGTASSYEQYF. The CDR3, as DNA: TGTGCCATCCGCGGGACAGCGAGCTCCTACGAGCAGTACTTC.

This clonotype occurred many times. CDR3 amino acids: CASSQEPAGVLKQFF. DNA of the CDR3: TGCGCCAGCAGCCAAGAGCCAGCGGGGGTATTAAAGCAGTTCTTC. J is TRBJ2-1 and V is TRBV4-3, with TRBD2 matching 8 bases. The germline gives CDR1 LGHNA, CDR2 YSLEER. The CDR3 loop spans 15 amino acids. Unmatched junction bases numbered 9, after V lost 0 bases and J lost 11 bases.

V usage is TRBV7-3 and J usage is TRBJ2-3; 15 bases agree with TRBD2. Germline values: CDR1 SGHTA, CDR2 FQGTGA. Losses at the gene ends were 5 bases for V and 6 bases for J; bases not matched to a gene: 6. The CDR3 contains 16 residues. The CDR3 region is CASSPWTSGGEDTQYF. CDR3 bases: TGTGCCAGCAGCCCCTGGACTAGCGGGGGGGAGGATACGCAGTATTTT.

This clonotype appeared a single time. This sequence joins TRBV5-1 and TRBJ1-5; D is undetermined. CDR1 SGHRS and CDR2 YFSETQ come from the germline V gene. V was clipped by 0 bases and J by 4 bases, with 5 bases between them. The CDR3 is made up of 13 amino acids. The CDR3 protein is CASSLAGNQPQHF. CDR3 DNA sequence: TGCGCCAGCAGCTTGGCGGGGAATCAGCCCCAGCATTTT.

The V gene is TRBV4-1, the J gene TRBJ2-7, with unresolved D. Germline assignment: CDR1 MGHRA and CDR2 YSYEKL. This CDR3 contains 13 residues. The ends were cut back, 0 bases at V and 7 bases at J, with 10 bases in the middle. CDR3 in amino acids: CASSQDPTKEQYV. The CDR3 coding sequence is TGCGCCAGCAGCCAAGATCCGACAAAAGAGCAGTACGTC.

This sequence joins TRBV29-1 and TRBJ2-1, with TRBD2 as a possible D gene (6 bases). Germline loops: CDR1 SQVTM, CDR2 ANQGSEA. With 6 bases removed from V and 3 bases from J, the gap between germline ends came to 12 bases. This CDR3 comprises 13 residues. The CDR3 region is CSVGRENYNEQFF. The CDR3 DNA sequence: TGCAGCGTGGGCCGGGAGAACTACAATGAGCAGTTCTTC.

V usage is TRBV2 and J usage is TRBJ1-5; 8 bases match TRBD1. The CDR3 spans 15 residues. The ends lost 5 bases at V and 3 bases at J; junction bases unmatched: 6. CDR1 SNHLY and CDR2 FYNNEI come from the germline V gene. The CDR3 bases are TGTGCCAGCAGTAAACAGGGGGGGGTCAATCAGCCCCAGCATTTT. As protein: CASSKQGGVNQPQHF.

This clonotype has more than one count but fewer than ten. The chain carries TRBV6-1 and TRBJ1-2, with D unclear. CDR3 length equals 10 residues. The V end was cut by 6 bases, the J end by 4 bases, with 3 bases between. The V gene's germline CDR1 is MNHNS and CDR2 SASEGT. The DNA for the CDR3 is TGTGCCAGCAGCAGCTATGGCTACACCTTC. Protein sequence: CASSSYGYTF.

This clonotype was picked up a small number of times. This sequence joins TRBV4-1 and TRBJ2-5; 9 bases align to TRBD1. The CDR3 is 16 residues long. The V gene's germline CDR1 is MGHRA and CDR2 YSYEKL. The V gene end was trimmed by 1 base and the J gene end by 4 bases; junction bases not matched to a gene: 7. The chain's CDR3 is CASSQATGQGLETQYF. The CDR3 DNA is TGCGCCAGCAGCCAAGCTACGGGACAGGGTTTAGAGACCCAGTACTTC.